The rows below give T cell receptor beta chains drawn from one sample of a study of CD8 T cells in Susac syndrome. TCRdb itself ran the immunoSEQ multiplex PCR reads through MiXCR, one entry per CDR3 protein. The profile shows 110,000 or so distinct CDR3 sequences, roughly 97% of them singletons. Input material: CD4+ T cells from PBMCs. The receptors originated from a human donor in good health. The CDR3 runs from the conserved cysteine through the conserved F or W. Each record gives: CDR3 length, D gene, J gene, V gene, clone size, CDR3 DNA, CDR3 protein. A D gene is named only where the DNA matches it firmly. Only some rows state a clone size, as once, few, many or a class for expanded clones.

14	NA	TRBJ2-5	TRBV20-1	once	TGCAGTGCCAAACGGTTCGGGGTAAGAGAGACCCAGTACTTC	CSAKRFGVRETQYF
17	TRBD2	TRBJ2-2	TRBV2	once	TGTGCCAGCAGTGATAGGGGACTAGCGGGACGGACCGGGGAGCTGTTTTTT	CASSDRGLAGRTGELFF
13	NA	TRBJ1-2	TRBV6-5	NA	TGTGCCAGCAGCCGGAACCTGAACTATGGCTACACCTTC	CASSRNLNYGYTF
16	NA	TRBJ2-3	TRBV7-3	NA	TGTGCCAGCAGCTTAATTGGGGCGAGGGGCACAGATACGCAGTATTTT	CASSLIGARGTDTQYF
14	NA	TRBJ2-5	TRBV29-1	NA	TGCAGCGCAAGAAGACCGACCCCGACAGAGACCCAGTACTTC	CSARRPTPTETQYF
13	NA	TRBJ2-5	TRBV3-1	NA	TGTGCCAGCAGCACCCGCGGGTCAGAGACCCAGTACTTC	CASSTRGSETQYF
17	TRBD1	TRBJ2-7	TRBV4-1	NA	TGCGCCAGCAGCAGAGGTACAGGGACAGGGGGCGTTTACGAGCAGTACTTC	CASSRGTGTGGVYEQYF
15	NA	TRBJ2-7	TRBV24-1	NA	TGTGCCACCAGTGACCTGGACACCCCCTCCTACGAGCAGTACTTC	CATSDLDTPSYEQYF
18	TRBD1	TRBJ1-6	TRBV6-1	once	TGTGCCAGCGCTGGACAGGGCAAGGAGAGCTCCTATAATTCACCCCTCCACTTT	CASAGQGKESSYNSPLHF
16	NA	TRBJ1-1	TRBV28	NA	TGTGCCAGCAGTTTCCCGGGGTACTTCATGAACACTGAAGCTTTCTTT	CASSFPGYFMNTEAFF
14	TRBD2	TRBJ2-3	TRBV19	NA	TGTGCCACCCAGGCGTCTAGCGGGAGCGGTACGCAGTATTTT	CATQASSGSGTQYF
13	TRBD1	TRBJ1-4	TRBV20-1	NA	TGCAGTGCCCCCGGGACAGGGAGTGAAAAACTGTTTTTT	CSAPGTGSEKLFF
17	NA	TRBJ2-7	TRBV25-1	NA	TGTGCCAGCAGTGAAGGGTGGCCGCAGTCTTTCTCCTACGAGCAGTACTTC	CASSEGWPQSFSYEQYF
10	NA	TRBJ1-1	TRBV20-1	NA	TGCAGTGCTCCGGCGGTTGAAGCTTTCTTT	CSAPAVEAFF
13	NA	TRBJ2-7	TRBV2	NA	TGTGCCAGCAGGGAAGGCTCCCTTTGGGAGCAGTACTTC	CASREGSLWEQYF
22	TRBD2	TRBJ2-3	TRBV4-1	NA	TGCGCCAGCAGCCAAGTAGGGACTAGCCCAAACCCAACCGGCTATAGCACAGATACGCAGTATTTT	CASSQVGTSPNPTGYSTDTQYF
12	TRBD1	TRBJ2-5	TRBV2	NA	TGTGCCAGCCAGGGGGACCAAGAGACCCAGTACTTC	CASQGDQETQYF
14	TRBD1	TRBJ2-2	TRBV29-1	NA	TGCAGCGTTCGGTCAGGGGGACGGGCCGGGGAGCTGTTTTTT	CSVRSGGRAGELFF
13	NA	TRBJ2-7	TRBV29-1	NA	TGCAGCGTGGAGACTTCAAGCTCCTACGAGCAGTACTTC	CSVETSSSYEQYF
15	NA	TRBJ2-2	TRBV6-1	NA	TGTGCCAGCAGTGAAGCCTCTCCACTAGCCGGGGAGCTGTTTTTT	CASSEASPLAGELFF
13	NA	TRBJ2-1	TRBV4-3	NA	TGCGCCAGCAGCCAAGACTTAGGGACTGAGCAGTTCTTC	CASSQDLGTEQFF
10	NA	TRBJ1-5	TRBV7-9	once	TGTGCCAGCGGTGACAGGACCCAGCATTTT	CASGDRTQHF
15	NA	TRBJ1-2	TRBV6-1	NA	TGTGCCAGCAGTGCCACAGCTACGATATCCTATGGCTACACCTTC	CASSATATISYGYTF
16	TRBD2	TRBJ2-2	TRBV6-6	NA	TGTGCCAGCAGTTACCCGGCTAGCGGGAGGACCGGGGAGCTGTTTTTT	CASSYPASGRTGELFF
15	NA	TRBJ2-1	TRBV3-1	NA	TGTGCCAGCAGCTTCCGGAAAAGGGGCTACAATGAGCAGTTCTTC	CASSFRKRGYNEQFF
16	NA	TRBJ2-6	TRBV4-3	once	TGCGCCAGCAGCCAAGTGAGAGGAGCTGGGGCCAACGTCCTGACTTTC	CASSQVRGAGANVLTF
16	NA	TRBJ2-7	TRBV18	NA	TGTGCCAGCTCACCAGAAGGGGTCGGGGGGCTTTACGTGCAGTACTTC	CASSPEGVGGLYVQYF
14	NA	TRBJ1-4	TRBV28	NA	TGTGCCAGCAGTACCGGGCCCCAGCTACAAAAACTGTTTTTT	CASSTGPQLQKLFF
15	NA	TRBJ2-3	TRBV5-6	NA	TGTGCCAGCAGCTTGGATACGGGGGGCACAGATACGCAGTATTTT	CASSLDTGGTDTQYF
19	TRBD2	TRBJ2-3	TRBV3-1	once	TGTGCCAGCAGCCCGGGACTAGCGGGGGTCCTCCCGAGCACAGATACGCAGTATTTT	CASSPGLAGVLPSTDTQYF
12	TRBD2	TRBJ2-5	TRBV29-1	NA	TGCAGCGTTGTTAGCGGGAGCCAGACCCAGTACTTC	CSVVSGSQTQYF
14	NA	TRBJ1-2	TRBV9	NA	TGTGCCAGCAGCGTAGACGGGTGGGACTATGGCTACACCTTC	CASSVDGWDYGYTF
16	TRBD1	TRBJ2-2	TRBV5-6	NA	TGTGCCAGCAGCCACGGGACAGGGAAGAACACCGGGGAGCTGTTTTTT	CASSHGTGKNTGELFF
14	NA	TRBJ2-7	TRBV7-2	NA	TGTGCCAGCAGCTTAGCGCACAGCTCCTACGAGCAGTACTTC	CASSLAHSSYEQYF
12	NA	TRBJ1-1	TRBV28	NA	TGTGCCAGCAGCCGCCCTGCCTCTGAAGCTTTCTTT	CASSRPASEAFF
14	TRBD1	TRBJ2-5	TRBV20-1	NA	TGCAGTGCTAGGTGGACAGGGAATGGAGAGACCCAGTACTTC	CSARWTGNGETQYF
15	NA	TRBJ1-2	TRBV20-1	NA	TGCAGTGCGTCCCGGGACGCTCTACCCGGCTATGGCTACACCTTC	CSASRDALPGYGYTF
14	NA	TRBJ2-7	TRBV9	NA	TGTGCCAGCAGCGTAGAGCCAGGGAACTACGAGCAGTACTTC	CASSVEPGNYEQYF
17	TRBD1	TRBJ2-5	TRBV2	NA	TGTGCCAGCAGGCGTCGGGACAGGGATACCCTCCAAGAGACCCAGTACTTC	CASRRRDRDTLQETQYF
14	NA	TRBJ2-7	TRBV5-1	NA	TGCGCCAGCAGCTTGGTTCCGGGAAACTACGAGCAGTACTTC	CASSLVPGNYEQYF